The 24 T cell receptor beta chains below all came from one sample that was sequenced in a study of T cell repertoires in cytomegalovirus infection. Their target antigens are unknown. TCRdb reprocessed the reads via MiXCR and lists one record per CDR3 protein. The data hold fewer than 1,000,000 distinct CDR3 sequences, with roughly 31% observed a single time. Sequencing used cultured CD8+ T cells from PBMCs, obtained from culture after CMV antigen stimulation. The receptors derive from a human donor in good health (CMV status not recorded). Some clones in this sample may be carry-over from other donors' samples.

J is TRBJ2-1 and V is TRBV12-3 or TRBV12-4, with D perhaps TRBD2 (5 bases). The CDR3 runs 14 residues. The germline V and J ends were trimmed by 5 bases and 12 bases, with 20 bases remaining between them. The DNA of the CDR3 is TGTGCCAGCAGTACCCGGACTCCCTTAACGGGGCAGTTCTTC. Encoded protein: CASSTRTPLTGQFF.

J is TRBJ1-5 and V is TRBV12-5; D remains ambiguous. Trimming shortened V by 10 bases and J by 6 bases, and 16 bases separated the two germline ends. Germline V gene data show CDR1 as LGHNT and CDR2 as FRNRAP. CDR3 size: 13 residues. DNA of the CDR3: TGTGCTAAAGCAAGGGCTTTAATTCAGCCCCAGCATTTT. Its protein is CAKARALIQPQHF.

This clonotype was counted at least ten times. This rearrangement joins TRBV7-9 to TRBJ2-1; TRBD1 is a possible D gene (5 bases). Trimming removed 5 bases at V and 4 bases at J, with 18 bases between. From germline, CDR1 is SEHNR and CDR2 FQNEAQ (reference sequence). The CDR3 runs to 16 residues. The CDR3 DNA follows: TGTGCCAGCAGCACCAACTCCCCGCAGGGTTACAATGAGCAGTTCTTC. It is translated as CASSTNSPQGYNEQFF. Together with reference TRBV7-9 and TRBJ2-1, the CDR3 gives the full variable domain: DTGVSQNPRHKITKRGQNVTFRCDPISEHNRLYWYRQTLGQGPEFLTYFQNEAQLEKSRLLSDRFSAERPKGSFSTLEIQRTEQGDSAMYLCASSTNSPQGYNEQFFGPGTRLTVL.

This sequence joins TRBV6-1 and TRBJ2-1; 7 nucleotides align to TRBD2. The CDR3 runs 16 residues. Germline values: CDR1 MNHNS, CDR2 SASEGT. The V segment lost 3 bases and the J segment 2 bases; nucleotides outside the gene matches: 7. The CDR3 sequence: CASSDRAGVPYNEQFF. CDR3 bases: TGTGCCAGCAGTGATCGGGCGGGGGTCCCCTACAATGAGCAGTTCTTC.

Many counts were recorded for this clonotype. Compared with germline, one end of the junction differs, possibly owing to a read error. The chain is built from TRBV7-2 and TRBJ2-1, with TRBD2 matching 9 bases. CDR3 length: 15 residues. Per the germline V gene, CDR1 is SGHTA and CDR2 is FQGNSA. The CDR3 region is CASSVAGASHNEQFF. The CDR3 nucleotides read TGTGCCAGCAGCGTAGCGGGGGCCAGCCACAATGAGCAGTTCTTC.

This clonotype was observed many times. The genes are TRBV12-3 or TRBV12-4 and TRBJ2-2; 11 nucleotides line up with TRBD1. V was pared by 5 bases and J by 3 bases, with 11 bases of the junction left unmatched. The length of the CDR3 is 18 residues. Here the CDR3 reads CASSLPDRGPSDTGELFF. CDR3 nucleotide sequence: TGTGCCAGCAGTCTCCCGGACAGGGGGCCGTCGGACACCGGGGAGCTGTTTTTT.

This clonotype was observed a handful of times. The chain joins TRBV6-2 or TRBV6-3 to TRBJ1-5; D may be TRBD1 (5 bases). Between the trimmed V and J ends, which lost 6 bases and 7 bases, there was a span of 10 bases. The CDR3 spans 12 residues. Germline CDR1 reads MNHEY; CDR2 reads SVGEGT. The CDR3 region is CASRTSGQPQHF. The CDR3 coding sequence is TGTGCCAGCAGGACTTCAGGGCAGCCCCAGCATTTT.

This clonotype was seen a handful of times. This chain connects TRBV6-5 to TRBJ2-1; tentatively, D is TRBD2 (6 bases). CDR1 MNHEY and CDR2 SVGAGI come from the germline V gene. The CDR3 sequence is 15 residues long. V was pared by 2 bases and J by 7 bases, with 15 bases between. CDR3 nucleotide sequence: TGTGCCAGCAGTTACATGTCAGTTGGGGGGAATGAGCAGTTCTTC. Its protein product is CASSYMSVGGNEQFF.

The rearrangement joins TRBV6-4 to TRBJ2-3; the match to TRBD2 covers 14 bases. The CDR3 consists of 16 residues. Germline loops: CDR1 MRHNA, CDR2 SNTAGT. Trimming at V came to 3 bases and at J to 3 bases, leaving 2 bases not matched to a gene. As DNA, the CDR3 is TGTGCCAGCAGTGAGGGGACTAGCGGGGGAACAGATACGCAGTATTTT. Translated: CASSEGTSGGTDTQYF.

This clonotype has a handful of counts. The chain links TRBV7-6 to TRBJ2-7; D is perhaps TRBD1 or TRBD2 (5 bases each). The V end lost 10 bases, the J end lost 0 bases, and 10 bases lay between the germline ends. The CDR3 covers 12 residues. Looked up from germline, CDR1 is SGHVS and CDR2 is FNYEAQ. CDR3 bases: TGTGCCACCGAGGGGAGCTCCTACGAGCAGTACGTC. This gives the protein CATEGSSYEQYV.

The chain employs TRBV6-2 or TRBV6-3 and TRBJ2-7; maybe TRBD2 (6 bases). CDR3 length equals 15 residues. Germline V lookup: CDR1 MNHEY, CDR2 SVGEGT. V lost 7 bases, J lost 0 bases, and 16 bases lay in between. The CDR3: CASTPSRGHSYEQYV. As DNA, the CDR3 is TGTGCCAGCACCCCCTCGCGGGGTCACTCCTACGAGCAGTACGTC.

CDR3 residues: CASIPMWSRQDTDTQYF. In DNA form, the CDR3 reads TGTGCCAGCATCCCCATGTGGTCGCGACAGGACACAGATACGCAGTATTTT. The J gene is TRBJ2-3, the V gene TRBV28, with D possibly being TRBD1 (6 bases). CDR3 size: 17 residues. CDR1 is MDHEN, CDR2 SYDVKM, per germline. Between the trimmed V and J ends, which lost 7 bases and 2 bases, there was a span of 22 bases.

The gene calls are TRBV7-2 and TRBJ2-1; D gene unclear. Germline V CDR1 and CDR2: SGHTA, FQGNSA. Trimming took off 11 bases at V and 2 bases at J, with 13 bases between the two ends. The CDR3 length is 13 residues. The CDR3 DNA sequence: TGTGCCGGGTCTAGGGAACCCTACAATGAGCAGTTCTTC. Amino acids: CAGSREPYNEQFF.

The chain couples TRBV12-3 or TRBV12-4 to TRBJ1-5; D is possibly TRBD1 (5 bases). CDR3 length: 13 amino acids. V dropped 7 bases and J dropped 6 bases, with 13 bases sitting between them. CDR3 in DNA: TGTGCCAGCACCCTTGCAGGGTTTCAGCCCCAGCATTTT. Translated: CASTLAGFQPQHF.

The chain links TRBV7-9 to TRBJ1-1; D uncertain. The CDR3 totals 14 residues. The ends were cut back, 3 bases at V and 4 bases at J, with 12 bases in the middle. Per the germline V gene, CDR1 is SEHNR and CDR2 is FQNEAQ (reference sequence). CDR3 in amino acids: CASSFSLGPTEAFF. The DNA of the CDR3 is TGTGCCAGCAGCTTTTCCCTAGGACCCACTGAAGCTTTCTTT.

Concerning this clonotype itself: A much larger clone lies one base from this, so it may be a read error. The J gene is TRBJ1-5, the V gene TRBV12-3 or TRBV12-4; unclear D gene. The CDR3 contains 13 residues. This CDR3 reads CVSSAGRHQPQHF. CDR3 coding DNA: TGTGTCAGCAGCGCGGGGAGGCATCAGCCCCAGCATTTT.

The chain combines TRBV6-4 with TRBJ1-1; unclear D gene. The CDR3 spans 14 residues. Germline loops: CDR1 MRHNA, CDR2 SNTAGT. V lost 2 bases, J lost 4 bases, and 11 bases lay in between. This chain's CDR3 is CASSDGGIGTEAFF. The CDR3, as DNA: TGTGCCAGCAGTGACGGCGGGATCGGCACTGAAGCTTTCTTT.

This chain joins TRBV27 and TRBJ1-5; perhaps TRBD1 as D (5 bases). The CDR3 consists of 13 residues. Deletions cut 10 bases from V and 3 bases from J, with 13 bases between. Germline assignment: CDR1 MNHEY and CDR2 SMNVEV (reference sequence). CDR3 protein: CATRRTSNQPQHF. Here the CDR3 DNA reads TGTGCCACTAGACGGACATCCAATCAGCCCCAGCATTTT.

The chain has TRBV4-3 and TRBJ1-2; TRBD1 matches at 9 bases. The CDR3 contains 15 residues. V shed 0 bases and J 7 bases; nucleotides not matched to a gene: 6. From germline, CDR1 is LGHNA and CDR2 YSLEER. The CDR3: CASSQDSDRGSGYTF. The CDR3 DNA is TGCGCCAGCAGCCAAGACTCGGACAGGGGAAGTGGCTACACCTTC.

The V call is TRBV4-3, the J call TRBJ1-2; no clear D gene. Trimming removed 1 base from V and 6 bases from J, with 9 bases in between. CDR1 is LGHNA, CDR2 YSLEER, per germline. The CDR3 covers 13 residues. For the CDR3, the DNA is TGCGCCAGCAGCCAAGGGGTGGCCGATGGCTACACCTTC. It encodes CASSQGVADGYTF.

The gene calls are TRBV27 and TRBJ2-1; the D gene is possibly TRBD2 (5 bases). CDR3 size: 17 residues. The V and J ends lost 2 bases and 5 bases respectively, with 19 bases between them. In germline, CDR1 is MNHEY, CDR2 SMNVEV (reference sequence). CDR3 residues: CASSLVRTPLRDNEQFF. The DNA of the CDR3 is TGTGCCAGCAGTTTAGTAAGGACTCCCCTCCGGGACAATGAGCAGTTCTTC.

This clonotype has a handful of counts. The chain combines TRBV10-3 with TRBJ2-1; TRBD1 matches 8 bases. The CDR3 contains 17 residues. Germline CDR1 reads ENHRY; CDR2 reads SYGVKD. V was clipped by 3 bases and J by 6 bases; unmatched bases: 13. CDR3 nucleotides: TGTGCCATCAGTGACAGGGGGCGGGGATCAATACTCAATGAGCAGTTCTTC. It translates to CAISDRGRGSILNEQFF.

The chain links TRBV7-2 to TRBJ1-2; D remains unclear. Germline CDR1 and CDR2: SGHTA and FQGNSA. Deletions cut 4 bases from V and 7 bases from J, with 13 bases between. There are 13 residues in the CDR3. The CDR3 here is CASSSSTWSGYTF. CDR3 coding DNA: TGTGCCAGCAGCTCGAGTACGTGGAGTGGCTACACCTTC. Full variable domain (remainder filled in from reference TRBV7-2 and TRBJ1-2): GAGVSQSPSNKVTEKGKDVELRCDPISGHTALYWYRQSLGQGLEFLIYFQGNSAPDKSGLPSDRFSAERTGGSVSTLTIQRTQQEDSAVYLCASSSSTWSGYTFGSGTRLTVV.

This clonotype occurred many times. The chain couples TRBV6-2 or TRBV6-3 to TRBJ2-3; D call uncertain. CDR3 length equals 14 residues. Trimming took off 0 bases at V and 6 bases at J, with 10 bases between the two ends. Germline V gives CDR1 MNHEY, CDR2 SVGEGT. CDR3 sequence reads: CASSYSTSMDTQYF. The CDR3 DNA is TGTGCCAGCAGTTACTCTACGTCGATGGATACGCAGTATTTT.